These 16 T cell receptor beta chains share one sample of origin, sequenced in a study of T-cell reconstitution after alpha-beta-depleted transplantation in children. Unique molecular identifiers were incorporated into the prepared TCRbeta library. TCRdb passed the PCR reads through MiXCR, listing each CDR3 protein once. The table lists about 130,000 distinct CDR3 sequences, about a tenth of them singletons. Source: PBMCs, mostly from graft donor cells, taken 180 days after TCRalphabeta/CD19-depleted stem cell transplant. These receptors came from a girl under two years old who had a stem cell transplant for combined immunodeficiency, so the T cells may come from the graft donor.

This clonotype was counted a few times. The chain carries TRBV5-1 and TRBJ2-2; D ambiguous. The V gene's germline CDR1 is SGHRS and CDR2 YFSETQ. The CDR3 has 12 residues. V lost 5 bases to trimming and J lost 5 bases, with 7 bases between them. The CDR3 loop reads CASRPRTGELFF. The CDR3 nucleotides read TGCGCCAGCAGACCCCGGACCGGGGAGCTGTTTTTT.

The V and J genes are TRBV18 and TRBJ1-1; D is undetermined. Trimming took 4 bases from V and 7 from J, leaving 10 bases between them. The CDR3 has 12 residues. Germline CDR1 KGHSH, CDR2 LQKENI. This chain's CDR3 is CASSHRDGEAFF. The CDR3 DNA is TGTGCCAGCTCACACCGCGACGGTGAAGCTTTCTTT.

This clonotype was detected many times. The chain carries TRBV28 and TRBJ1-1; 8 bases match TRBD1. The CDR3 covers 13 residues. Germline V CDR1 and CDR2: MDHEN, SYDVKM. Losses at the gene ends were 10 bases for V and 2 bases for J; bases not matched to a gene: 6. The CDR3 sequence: CATEGQGNTEAFF. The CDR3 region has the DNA TGTGCCACCGAAGGACAGGGTAACACTGAAGCTTTCTTT. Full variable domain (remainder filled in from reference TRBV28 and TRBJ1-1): DVKVTQSSRYLVKRTGEKVFLECVQDMDHENMFWYRQDPGLGLRLIYFSYDVKMKEKGDIPEGYSVSREKKERFSLILESASTNQTSMYLCATEGQGNTEAFFGQGTRLTVV.

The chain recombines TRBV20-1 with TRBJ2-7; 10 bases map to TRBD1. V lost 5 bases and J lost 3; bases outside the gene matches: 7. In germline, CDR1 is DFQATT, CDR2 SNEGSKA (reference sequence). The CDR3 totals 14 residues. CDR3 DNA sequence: TGCAGTGCTGGATGGGACAGGGGCGGCTACGAGCAGTACTTC. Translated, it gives CSAGWDRGGYEQYF.

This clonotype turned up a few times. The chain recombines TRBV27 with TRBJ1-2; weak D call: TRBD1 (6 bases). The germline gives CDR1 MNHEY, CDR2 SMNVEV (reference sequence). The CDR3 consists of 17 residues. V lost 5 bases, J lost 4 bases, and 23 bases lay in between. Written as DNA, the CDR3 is TGTGCCAGCAGTCTACTACCGGGACACGCGGCGGGCTATGGCTACACCTTC. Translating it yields CASSLLPGHAAGYGYTF.

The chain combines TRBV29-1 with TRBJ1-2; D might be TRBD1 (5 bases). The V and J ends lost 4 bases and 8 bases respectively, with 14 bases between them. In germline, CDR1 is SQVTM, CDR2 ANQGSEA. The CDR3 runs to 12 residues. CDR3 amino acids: CSVVKGERGYTF. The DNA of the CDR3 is TGCAGCGTTGTGAAAGGGGAAAGGGGCTACACCTTC.

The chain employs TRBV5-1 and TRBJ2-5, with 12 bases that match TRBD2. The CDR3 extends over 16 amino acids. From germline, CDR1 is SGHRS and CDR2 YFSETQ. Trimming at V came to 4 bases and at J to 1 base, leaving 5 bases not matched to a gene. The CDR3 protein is CASSAGLAGPQETQYF. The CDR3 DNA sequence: TGCGCCAGCAGCGCCGGACTAGCGGGGCCCCAAGAGACCCAGTACTTC.

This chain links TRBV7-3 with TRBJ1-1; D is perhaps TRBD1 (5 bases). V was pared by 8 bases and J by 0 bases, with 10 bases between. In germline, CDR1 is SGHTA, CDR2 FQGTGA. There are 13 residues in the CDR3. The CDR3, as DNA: TGTGCCAGCTCTCAGGGAATGAACACTGAAGCTTTCTTT. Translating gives CASSQGMNTEAFF.

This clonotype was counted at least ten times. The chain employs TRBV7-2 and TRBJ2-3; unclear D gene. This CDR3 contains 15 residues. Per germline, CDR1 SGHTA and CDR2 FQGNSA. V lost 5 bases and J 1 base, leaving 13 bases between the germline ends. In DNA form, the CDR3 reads TGTGCCAGCAGCCCACCCCTGCTGGGCACAGATACGCAGTATTTT. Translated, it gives CASSPPLLGTDTQYF.

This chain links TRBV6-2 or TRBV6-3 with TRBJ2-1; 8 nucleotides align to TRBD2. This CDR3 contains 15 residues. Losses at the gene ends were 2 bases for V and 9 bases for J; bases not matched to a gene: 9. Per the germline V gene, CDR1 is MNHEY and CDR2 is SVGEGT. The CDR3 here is CASSYEGTRAAEQFF. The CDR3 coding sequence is TGTGCCAGCAGTTACGAAGGGACTAGAGCGGCTGAGCAGTTCTTC.

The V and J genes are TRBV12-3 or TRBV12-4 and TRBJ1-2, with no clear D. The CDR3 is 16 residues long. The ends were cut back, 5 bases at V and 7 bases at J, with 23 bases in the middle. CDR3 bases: TGTGCCAGCAGTCTAACCGACCAGGTTCCGGTTGGTGGCTACACCTTC. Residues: CASSLTDQVPVGGYTF.

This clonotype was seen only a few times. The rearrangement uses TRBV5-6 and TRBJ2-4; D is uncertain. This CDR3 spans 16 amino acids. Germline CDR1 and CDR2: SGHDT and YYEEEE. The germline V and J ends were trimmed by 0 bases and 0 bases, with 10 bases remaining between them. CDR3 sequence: CASSLGRQLAKNIQYF. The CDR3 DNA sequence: TGTGCCAGCAGCTTGGGGCGGCAACTAGCCAAAAACATTCAGTACTTC.

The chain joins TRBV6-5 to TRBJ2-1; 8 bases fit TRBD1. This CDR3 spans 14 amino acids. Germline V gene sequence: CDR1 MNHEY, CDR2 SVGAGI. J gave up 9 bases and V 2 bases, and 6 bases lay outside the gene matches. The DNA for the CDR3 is TGTGCCAGCAGTTACGGACAGGGTTTCCTTGAGCAGTTCTTC. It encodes CASSYGQGFLEQFF.

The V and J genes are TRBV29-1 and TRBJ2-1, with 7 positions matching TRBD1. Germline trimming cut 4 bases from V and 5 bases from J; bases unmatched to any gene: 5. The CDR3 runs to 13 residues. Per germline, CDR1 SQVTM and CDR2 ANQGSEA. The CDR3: CSVALQGNNEQFF. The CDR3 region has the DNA TGCAGCGTTGCCCTACAGGGGAACAATGAGCAGTTCTTC.

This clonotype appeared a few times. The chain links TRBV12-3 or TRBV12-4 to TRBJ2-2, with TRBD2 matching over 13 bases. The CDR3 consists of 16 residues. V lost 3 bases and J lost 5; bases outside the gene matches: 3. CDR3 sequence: CASSFPGLAGTGELFF. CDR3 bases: TGTGCCAGCAGTTTTCCGGGACTAGCGGGAACCGGGGAGCTGTTTTTT.

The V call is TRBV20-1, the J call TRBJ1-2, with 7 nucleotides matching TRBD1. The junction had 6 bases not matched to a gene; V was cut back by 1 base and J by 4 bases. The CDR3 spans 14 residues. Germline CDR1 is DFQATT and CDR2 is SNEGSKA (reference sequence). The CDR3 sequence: CSARGRGQVYGYTF. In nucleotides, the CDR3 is TGCAGTGCTAGAGGAAGGGGGCAGGTCTATGGCTACACCTTC.